Each of the 27 T cell receptor beta chains below was sequenced from the same sample in a study of T cells in Graves' hyperthyroidism and ophthalmopathy. The TCR beta CDR3 regions underwent amplification using RNA transcripts as the source. The primer set for the first-round RT-PCR of the TCR CDR3 was HTBI. TCRdb passed the multiplex PCR reads through MiXCR, listing each CDR3 protein once. Of about 500,000 distinct CDR3 sequences detected, 15% to 20% appear once; the ten largest clones hold 25% to 30%. Input material: blood. The receptor source for this set is a woman aged 25 to 39 with Graves' ophthalmopathy.

Only a few counts were recorded for this clonotype. The chain couples TRBV19 to TRBJ1-2; 8 bases are a match to TRBD1. Germline CDR1 and CDR2: LNHDA and SQIVND (reference sequence). The CDR3 runs to 13 residues. Unmatched junction bases numbered 7, after V lost 5 bases and J lost 8 bases. The CDR3 is CASSAGQGSGYTF. As DNA, the CDR3 is TGTGCCAGTAGTGCCGGACAGGGAAGCGGCTACACCTTC.

Comments on this clonotype: A much larger clone lies a single base off, so this may be a read error. V is TRBV29-1 and J is TRBJ2-7; D not certain. Germline V gene lookup returns CDR1 SQVTM and CDR2 ANQGSEA. The CDR3 consists of 12 residues. The CDR3 DNA reads as TGCAGCGTTGAAGACGGCTCCTGCGAGCAGTACTTC. Encoded protein: CSVEDGSCEQYF.

Concerning this clonotype: Its ends do not fully match the called genes, so a read error is possible. V usage is TRBV6-1 and J usage is TRBJ1-1; D gene unclear. The CDR3 consists of 11 residues. CDR1 and CDR2 from the germline V gene are MNHNS and SASEGT. CDR3: CASSEGFWASF. The CDR3 DNA sequence: TGTGCCAGCAGCGAAGGTTTCTGGGCTTCCTTT.

A note on this clonotype: A clone one base away is much larger, so this may be a read error. The J gene is TRBJ2-7, the V gene TRBV2, with TRBD1 matching over 7 bases. The V gene's germline CDR1 is SNHLY and CDR2 FYNNEI. CDR3 length: 15 residues. The CDR3 DNA is TGTACCAGCAGTGAACAGGGGCAAGGATCCTACGAGCAGTACTTC. The encoded protein is CTSSEQGQGSYEQYF.

This clonotype was found many times. The J gene is TRBJ1-2, the V gene TRBV11-2; 7 bases map to TRBD1. The V gene end was trimmed by 4 bases and the J gene end by 8 bases; junction bases not matched to a gene: 7. Germline loops: CDR1 SGHAT, CDR2 FQNNGV. The CDR3 is 13 amino acids. DNA for the CDR3: TGTGCCAGCAGCTCGACAGGGTTACGGGGCTACACCTTC. Protein: CASSSTGLRGYTF.

This clonotype was recorded many times. The chain combines TRBV20-1 with TRBJ2-1, with D maybe TRBD2 (5 bases). The V gene lost 0 bases and the J gene lost 5 bases, with 14 bases spanning the gap. Germline-derived CDR1 and CDR2 are DFQATT and SNEGSKA (reference sequence). This CDR3 has 15 amino acids. The CDR3 is CSARDRLAPHNEQFF. CDR3 coding DNA: TGCAGTGCTAGAGATCGGCTAGCTCCTCACAATGAGCAGTTCTTC.

This clonotype has ten or more counts. This sequence joins TRBV28 and TRBJ2-7; D uncertain. This CDR3 region has 12 residues. Trimming left V 3 bases short and J 2 bases short, with 5 bases between. The germline V gene has CDR1 MDHEN and CDR2 SYDVKM. As DNA, the CDR3 is TGTGCCAGCAGTTTCTGGGCCTACGAGCAGTACTTC. Residues: CASSFWAYEQYF.

This clonotype appeared many times. This chain connects TRBV27 to TRBJ2-1, with 9 bases aligning to TRBD2. Germline V gene lookup returns CDR1 MNHEY and CDR2 SMNVEV (reference sequence). This CDR3 is built from 15 residues. The V gene end was trimmed by 6 bases and the J gene end by 6 bases; junction bases not matched to a gene: 9. The CDR3 bases are TGTGCCAGCAGCGTGATAACTAGCGGGTCCAATGAGCAGTTCTTC. Its protein product is CASSVITSGSNEQFF.

This clonotype has a handful of counts. This sequence joins TRBV20-1 and TRBJ2-3; TRBD2 aligns across 9 bases. V lost 6 bases to trimming and J lost 1 base; unmatched junction nucleotides: 8. The CDR3 consists of 15 residues. Looked up from germline, CDR1 is DFQATT and CDR2 is SNEGSKA (reference sequence). Here the CDR3 reads CSAGAASGGTDTQYF. The DNA of the CDR3 is TGCAGTGCCGGTGCGGCTAGCGGGGGCACAGATACGCAGTATTTT.

This clonotype was recorded only once. J is TRBJ2-7 and V is TRBV12-3 or TRBV12-4; TRBD2 matches at 11 bases. V dropped 5 bases and J dropped 2; count of bases not matched to a gene: 8. CDR3 length equals 16 residues. The CDR3 bases are TGTGCCAGCAGTCCCAAAGGGGGACTAGCGGCCTACGAGCAGTACTTC. Its protein product is CASSPKGGLAAYEQYF.

As regards this clonotype: One end of the junction varies from germline; a read error may be responsible. The chain links TRBV7-6 to TRBJ1-1; TRBD1 agrees at 9 bases. The CDR3 extends over 14 amino acids. CDR1 and CDR2 from the germline V gene are SGHVS and FNYEAQ. In DNA, the CDR3 is TGTGCCAGCAGCGGACAGGGGCGAGGGACTGAAGCTCTCTTT. Protein sequence: CASSGQGRGTEALF.

Points on this clonotype: A much larger clone is a single base away; this may be a read error. J is TRBJ2-5 and V is TRBV12-3 or TRBV12-4; possibly TRBD1 for D (5 bases). The V gene lost 6 bases and the J gene lost 0 bases, with 20 bases spanning the gap. The CDR3 is 17 residues long. This chain's CDR3 is CASRSETETDYQETQYF. The CDR3 nucleotides are TGTGCCAGCAGATCCGAAACCGAGACAGACTACCAAGAGACCCAGTACTTC.

This clonotype was recorded many times. This chain links TRBV2 with TRBJ2-7, with no clear D. The CDR3 has 15 residues. V lost 7 bases to trimming and J lost 1 base, with 17 bases between them. Germline CDR1 is SNHLY and CDR2 is FYNNEI. The CDR3 sequence is CASKTESPFSYEQYF. CDR3 DNA: TGTGCCAGCAAGACCGAGTCCCCTTTTTCCTACGAGCAGTACTTC.

This clonotype was found once. The V gene is TRBV6-1, the J gene TRBJ2-2, with D possibly matching TRBD1 (6 bases). V lost 5 bases and J lost 3, with 19 bases in between. Germline CDR1 reads MNHNS; CDR2 reads SASEGT. The CDR3 is made up of 17 amino acids. CDR3 sequence reads: CASSPMGALRDTGELFF. The DNA for the CDR3 is TGTGCCAGCAGTCCAATGGGGGCGTTACGGGACACCGGGGAGCTGTTTTTT.

This clonotype was found many times. The CDR3 region is CATGLVSDTQYF. DNA for the CDR3: TGTGCCACCGGACTTGTATCTGATACGCAGTATTTT. The chain is built from TRBV19 and TRBJ2-3; D is perhaps TRBD2 (5 bases). The length of the CDR3 is 12 residues. V was shortened by 10 bases and J by 6 bases, with 14 bases between the two germline ends. Looked up from germline, CDR1 is LNHDA and CDR2 is SQIVND (reference sequence).

This chain joins TRBV27 and TRBJ1-2; D perhaps matches TRBD1 (6 bases). The CDR3 length is 14 residues. The V gene lost 6 bases and the J gene lost 4 bases, with 15 bases spanning the gap. Per the germline V gene, CDR1 is MNHEY and CDR2 is SMNVEV (reference sequence). CDR3 DNA: TGTGCCAGCAGCCCAAGGACAGCGAGCTATGGCTACACCTTC. Its protein is CASSPRTASYGYTF.

In the case of this clonotype: A single base separates this from a much larger clone, so it may be a read error. This chain connects TRBV20-1 to TRBJ2-3, with D possibly matching TRBD1 (5 bases). Germline V gene sequence: CDR1 DFQATT, CDR2 SNEGSKA (reference sequence). This CDR3 contains 18 residues. V lost 1 base to trimming and J lost 2 bases, with 22 bases between them. The CDR3 region is CSARGSGAAGCNTDTQYF. The CDR3 region has the DNA TGCAGTGCTAGAGGGAGTGGGGCCGCAGGATGCAACACAGATACGCAGTATTTT.

There are many counts of this clonotype. The chain carries TRBV12-3 or TRBV12-4 and TRBJ2-7, with a weak D call TRBD2 (5 bases). Trimming left V 3 bases short and J 5 bases short, with 14 bases between. CDR3 length: 14 residues. The CDR3 nucleotides are TGTGCCAGCAGTTTTGCCGGGAAATACGACGAGCAGTACTTC. Translation: CASSFAGKYDEQYF.

In its sample, this clonotype was seen many times. The chain combines TRBV18 with TRBJ2-2, with TRBD2 matching 9 bases. CDR3 length: 14 residues. V was pared by 6 bases and J by 6 bases, with 5 bases of the junction left unmatched. Germline V gives CDR1 KGHSH, CDR2 LQKENI. CDR3 loop: CASSTGLASGELFF. Here the CDR3 DNA reads TGTGCCAGCTCTACGGGACTAGCATCCGGGGAGCTGTTTTTT.

This clonotype appeared many times. The chain combines TRBV28 with TRBJ1-1; D is perhaps TRBD1 (5 bases). V lost 3 bases and J lost 5, with 16 bases in between. CDR1 and CDR2 from the germline V gene are MDHEN and SYDVKM. The CDR3 sequence is 15 residues long. The CDR3 sequence is CASSFLTTRGTEAFF. CDR3 sequence (DNA): TGTGCCAGCAGTTTTTTAACAACCCGGGGGACTGAAGCTTTCTTT.

This clonotype was seen only a few times. The chain is built from TRBV27 and TRBJ2-2; 7 bases are shared with TRBD1. This CDR3 contains 14 residues. Per the germline V gene, CDR1 is MNHEY and CDR2 is SMNVEV (reference sequence). Trimming at V came to 2 bases and at J to 7 bases, leaving 4 bases not matched to a gene. For the CDR3, the DNA is TGTGCCAGCAGTTTAACAGGGGTCAGCGGGGAGCTGTTTTTT. It is translated as CASSLTGVSGELFF.

This clonotype was seen a handful of times. The gene calls are TRBV4-3 and TRBJ2-7; 12 bases map to TRBD2. Germline assignment: CDR1 LGHNA and CDR2 YSLEER. The trim removed 3 bases at V and 1 base at J, leaving 4 bases unmatched. The CDR3 totals 16 residues. DNA of the CDR3: TGCGCCAGCAGCCACTTGACTAGCGGGAGATCCTACGAGCAGTACTTC. Its protein product is CASSHLTSGRSYEQYF.

In its sample, this clonotype was seen many times. V and J are TRBV20-1 and TRBJ2-7, with D possibly matching TRBD1 (6 bases). CDR1 is DFQATT, CDR2 SNEGSKA, per germline (reference sequence). CDR3 length: 12 amino acids. V lost 4 bases and J lost 2, with 9 bases in between. The CDR3 region has the DNA TGCAGTGCTAAGACAGGTCCCTACGAGCAGTACTTC. The encoded protein is CSAKTGPYEQYF.

This clonotype was counted only a few times. The genes are TRBV28 and TRBJ2-2, with 8 bases aligning to TRBD2. CDR1 MDHEN and CDR2 SYDVKM come from the germline V gene. The CDR3 loop spans 16 amino acids. Trimming removed 5 bases from V and 6 bases from J; junction bases left unmatched: 11. Here the CDR3 reads CASSPPGGEGPGELFF. The CDR3, as DNA: TGTGCCAGCAGTCCCCCCGGGGGGGAGGGTCCCGGGGAGCTGTTTTTT. Full variable domain (outside the CDR3, taken from reference TRBV28 and TRBJ2-2): DVKVTQSSRYLVKRTGEKVFLECVQDMDHENMFWYRQDPGLGLRLIYFSYDVKMKEKGDIPEGYSVSREKKERFSLILESASTNQTSMYLCASSPPGGEGPGELFFGEGSRLTVL.

This rearrangement joins TRBV20-1 to TRBJ2-5; either TRBD1 or TRBD2 may fit D (5 bases each). This CDR3 has 11 residues. CDR1 is DFQATT, CDR2 SNEGSKA, per germline (reference sequence). The CDR3 DNA follows: TGCAGCGTTGGGGGTAGGGAGACCCAGTACTTC. Translating it yields CSVGGRETQYF.

The chain recombines TRBV7-9 with TRBJ2-7; D uncertain. Germline V lookup: CDR1 SEHNR, CDR2 FQNEAQ (reference sequence). Trimming took 5 bases from V and 3 from J, leaving 14 bases between them. The CDR3 sequence is 14 residues long. The CDR3 loop is CASSPVYMGYEQYF. CDR3 nucleotides: TGTGCCAGCAGCCCCGTTTACATGGGCTACGAGCAGTACTTC.

CDR3 loop: CASSWGQHGVKTQYF. CDR3 nucleotides: TGTGCCAGCAGTTGGGGGCAGCATGGGGTCAAGACCCAGTACTTC. The chain has TRBV12-3 or TRBV12-4 and TRBJ2-5, with D possibly matching TRBD1 (6 bases). Trimming took off 4 bases at V and 6 bases at J, with 18 bases between the two ends. This CDR3 is built from 15 residues.